Sequencing of this TCR beta chain was carried out in a study of cytomegalovirus exposure and HLA in healthy donors. In its sample, this clone was seen a few times. The antigen is not known. The CDR3 is 15 amino acids. V shed 0 bases and J shed 6 bases, with 12 bases lying between them. Germline assignment: CDR1 MNHNS and CDR2 SASEGT. Study-level points and caveats: There were several of the most significant clusters that appeared linked to common viral pathogens in a later analysis. TCR beta V- and J-gene trimming, according to a later analysis, was linked to a missense DCLRE1C variant.

PCR was performed using 60 Vbeta and 13 Jbeta primers. TCRdb keeps only in-frame clones here, not all; method: immunoSEQ multiplex PCR. Found here are about 150,000 clones, roughly 73% of them singletons; the top ten hold roughly 10%. The V and J genes are TRBV6-1 and TRBJ1-5, with D hard to call. The sequencing sample was made of PBMCs. The TCR originated in a man aged 18 to 29 in good health and CMV-seropositive. CDR3 bases: TGTGCCAGCAGTGAAGCTCCTCGGGTTTTTCAGCCCCAGCATTTT. The encoded protein is CASSEAPRVFQPQHF.